This T cell receptor beta chain appears in the sequencing data of a study of human T cells and chemical hapten exposure. About the research overall: A patient group, mainly female, showed alopecia areata, totalis or universalis.

J gave up 9 bases and V 5 bases, and 7 bases lay outside the gene matches. The CDR3 is 14 residues long. Germline values: CDR1 MNHNS, CDR2 SASEGT. Unique molecular identifiers were linked by the library to individual cDNA molecules. One entry per CDR3 protein results from TCRdb running MiXCR on the RACE reads. The repertoire consists of 85,000 to 95,000 distinct CDR3 sequences, with 9.5% to 11% occurring once and the leading ten covering roughly 2%. Details on this clonotype: Its antigen is unknown.

Study-wide results and limits: Expanded TCR sets contained significantly more large CDR3 similarity clusters than controls.

Time point specified: patch test 2, 6 weeks after DPC sensitization. Stated treatment: therapeutic diphenylcyclopropenone sensitization with weekly scalp DPC. Sequencing was performed on whole blood, taken in connection with sensitization to the hapten diphenylcyclopropenone (DPC). The receptor was isolated from a man between 35 and 55 years old with alopecia areata. Some clones in this sample may be carry-over from other donors' samples. The J gene is TRBJ2-7, the V gene TRBV6-1; 13 bases align to TRBD2. CDR3 region: CASSTSGRAIGQYV. CDR3 in DNA: TGTGCCAGCAGTACTAGCGGGAGGGCCATTGGGCAGTACGTC.